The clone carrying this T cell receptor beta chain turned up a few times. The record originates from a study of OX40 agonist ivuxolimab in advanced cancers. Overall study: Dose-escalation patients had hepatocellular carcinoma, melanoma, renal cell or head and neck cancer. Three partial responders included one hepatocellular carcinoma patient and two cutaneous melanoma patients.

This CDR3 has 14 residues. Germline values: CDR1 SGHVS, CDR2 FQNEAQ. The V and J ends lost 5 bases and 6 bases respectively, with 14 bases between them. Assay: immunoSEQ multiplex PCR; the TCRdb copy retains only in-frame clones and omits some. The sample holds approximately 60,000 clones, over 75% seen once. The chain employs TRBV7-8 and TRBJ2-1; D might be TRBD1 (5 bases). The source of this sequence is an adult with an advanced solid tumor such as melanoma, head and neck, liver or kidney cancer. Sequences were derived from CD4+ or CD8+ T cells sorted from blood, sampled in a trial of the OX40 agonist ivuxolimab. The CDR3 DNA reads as TGTGCCAGCAGCCCACAGGTTAAGCGCAATGAGCAGTTCTTC. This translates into CASSPQVKRNEQFF.